Following are 2 T cell receptor beta chains from one sample sequenced in a study of T cells in Graves' hyperthyroidism and ophthalmopathy. RNA transcripts served as the template for amplifying TCR beta CDR3 regions. The TCR CDR3 first-round RT-PCR relied on the HTBI primer set. One entry per CDR3 protein, called by TCRdb with MiXCR from the multiplex PCR reads. Of under 550,000 distinct CDR3 sequences listed, approximately 14% were seen once; the top ten hold about 4.9%. Sequenced material: blood. Receptor source: a woman under 30 with Graves' hyperthyroidism.

This clonotype has just a few counts. The V gene is TRBV18, the J gene TRBJ1-5; D uncertain. The germline V and J ends were trimmed by 2 bases and 5 bases, with 10 bases remaining between them. The germline gives CDR1 KGHSH, CDR2 LQKENI. There are 14 residues in the CDR3. CDR3 sequence: CASSPLAVDQPQHF. The DNA for the CDR3 is TGTGCCAGCTCACCATTGGCGGTGGATCAGCCCCAGCATTTT.

About this clonotype: One end of the junction varies from germline; a read error may be responsible. The chain recombines TRBV7-8 with TRBJ2-1; D not certain. This CDR3 is built from 15 residues. Germline V gives CDR1 SGHVS, CDR2 FQNEAQ. Here the CDR3 DNA reads TGTGCCAGCAGCCCGGTTATGAGCTCCTACGATGAGCAGTTCTTC. Protein product: CASSPVMSSYDEQFF.